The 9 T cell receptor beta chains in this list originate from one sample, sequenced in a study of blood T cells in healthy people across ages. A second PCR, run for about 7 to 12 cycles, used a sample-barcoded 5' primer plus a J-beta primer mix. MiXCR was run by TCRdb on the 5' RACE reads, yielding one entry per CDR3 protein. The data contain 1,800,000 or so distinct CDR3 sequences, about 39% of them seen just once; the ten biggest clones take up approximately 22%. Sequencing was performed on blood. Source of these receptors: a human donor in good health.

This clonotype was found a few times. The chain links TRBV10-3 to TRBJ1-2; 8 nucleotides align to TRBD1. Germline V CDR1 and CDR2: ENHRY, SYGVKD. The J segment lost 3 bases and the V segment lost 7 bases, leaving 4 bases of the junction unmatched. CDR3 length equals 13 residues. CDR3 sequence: CAITQGQDYGYTF. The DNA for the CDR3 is TGTGCCATCACCCAGGGACAGGACTATGGCTACACCTTC.

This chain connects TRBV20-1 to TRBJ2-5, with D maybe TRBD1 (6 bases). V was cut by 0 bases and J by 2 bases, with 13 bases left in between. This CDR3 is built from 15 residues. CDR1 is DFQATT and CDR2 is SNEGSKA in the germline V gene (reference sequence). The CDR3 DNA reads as TGCAGTGCTAGAGATCCCTGGGGGCAACAAGAGACCCAGTACTTC. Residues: CSARDPWGQQETQYF.

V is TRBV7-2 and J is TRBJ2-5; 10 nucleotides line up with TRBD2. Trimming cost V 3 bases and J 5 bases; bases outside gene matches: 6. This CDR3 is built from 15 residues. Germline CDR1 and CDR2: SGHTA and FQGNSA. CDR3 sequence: CTSSFQRGGGETQYF. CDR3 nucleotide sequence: TGTACCAGCAGCTTTCAGCGGGGGGGAGGGGAGACCCAGTACTTC.

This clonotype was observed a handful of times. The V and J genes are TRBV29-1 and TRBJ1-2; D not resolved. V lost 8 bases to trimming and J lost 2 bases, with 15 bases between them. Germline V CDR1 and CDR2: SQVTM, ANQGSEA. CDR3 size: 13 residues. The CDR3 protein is CSSWEGANYGYTF. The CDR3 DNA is TGCAGCTCCTGGGAGGGAGCCAACTATGGCTACACCTTC.

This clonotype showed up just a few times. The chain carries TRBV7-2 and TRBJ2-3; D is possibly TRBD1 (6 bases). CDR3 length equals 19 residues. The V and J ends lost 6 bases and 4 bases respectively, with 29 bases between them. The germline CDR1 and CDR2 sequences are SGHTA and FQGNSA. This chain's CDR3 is CASSLSWVQGRGKADTQYF. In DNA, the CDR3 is TGTGCCAGCAGTCTAAGTTGGGTCCAGGGGAGAGGGAAAGCAGATACGCAGTATTTT.

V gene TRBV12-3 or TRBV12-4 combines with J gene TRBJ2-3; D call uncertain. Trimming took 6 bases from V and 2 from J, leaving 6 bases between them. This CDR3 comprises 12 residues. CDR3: CASRRTTDTQYF. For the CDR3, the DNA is TGTGCCAGCAGACGAACCACAGATACGCAGTATTTT.

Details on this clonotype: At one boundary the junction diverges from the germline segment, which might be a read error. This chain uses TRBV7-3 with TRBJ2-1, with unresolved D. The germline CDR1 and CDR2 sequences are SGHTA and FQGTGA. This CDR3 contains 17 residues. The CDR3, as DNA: TGTGCCAGCAGCCCGCGTGGGGAAACAAGCTCCTACAATGAGCTGTTCTTC. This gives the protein CASSPRGETSSYNELFF.

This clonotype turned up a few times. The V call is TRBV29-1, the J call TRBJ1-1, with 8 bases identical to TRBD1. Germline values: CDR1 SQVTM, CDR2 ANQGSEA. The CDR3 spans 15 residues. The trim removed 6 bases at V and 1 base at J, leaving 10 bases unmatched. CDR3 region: CSVTSNRGANTEAFF. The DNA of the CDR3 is TGCAGCGTCACCTCAAACAGGGGGGCGAACACTGAAGCTTTCTTT. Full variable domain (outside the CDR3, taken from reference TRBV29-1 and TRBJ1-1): SAVISQKPSRDICQRGTSLTIQCQVDSQVTMMFWYRQQPGQSLTLIATANQGSEATYESGFVIDKFPISRPNLTFSTLTVSNMSPEDSSIYLCSVTSNRGANTEAFFGQGTRLTVV.

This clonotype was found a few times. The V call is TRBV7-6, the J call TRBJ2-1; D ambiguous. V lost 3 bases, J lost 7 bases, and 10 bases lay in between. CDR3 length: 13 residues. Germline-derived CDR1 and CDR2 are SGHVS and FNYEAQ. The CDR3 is CASSFSDGNEQFF. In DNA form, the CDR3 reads TGTGCCAGCAGCTTCTCGGACGGGAATGAGCAGTTCTTC.